This TCR beta chain was sequenced during a study of patients and donors after allogeneic stem cell transplantation (dated by TCRdb to about 2020). The method behind the library was RT-PCR. Sequencing relied on a NextSeq 550. In TCRdb, the public reads were trimmed at Q25 with fastp and aligned with MiXCR, with productive beta chains retained. Under each unique CDR3 protein, matching rows form one entry showing the most common genes and DNA. This sample lists approximately 31,000 distinct CDR3 sequences; about two fifths were detected once. The ten largest clones take up 76% of the sample. CDR1 and CDR2 are read off the germline V gene (reference sequence) as MNHEY and SMNVEV. A distance of 9 bases separates the germline ends of V and J, which lose 1 base and 3 bases respectively. The CDR3 contains 14 residues, cysteine and phenylalanine counted. The read is trimmed to its CDR3 DNA, 42 bases read in frame from base 1.

A note on this clonotype: The target of this receptor is not known. It has no much larger one-base neighbor in the sample; base qualities were not kept.

The sample taken for sequencing was blood, either unsorted or a sorted T cell fraction (not recorded which). The chain couples TRBV27 to TRBJ2-5; TRBD2 is possibly the D segment (6 matching bases). This receptor was obtained from a human donor who was either an allogeneic HSCT recipient or a stem cell or donor lymphocyte infusion donor (not recorded which). It is not recorded whose cells these are; they may come from a transplant donor. The DNA reads TGTGCCAGCAGTTTATTCCCGGGGGAAGAGACCCAGTACTTC. This translates into CASSLFPGEETQYF.